This is a list of T cell receptor beta chains from one sample in a study of blood T cell repertoires in COVID-19. Clones were read by immunoSEQ multiplex PCR, and TCRdb kept only the in-frame ones, dropping some. The sample yields 5,000 to 6,500 clones, 88% seen once. What was sequenced was peripheral blood. The receptors come from a human donor in a cohort sampled during active COVID-19. Both conserved end residues are part of each CDR3. A D gene is named only where the DNA matches it firmly. Expanded clones are given a class, and other clones once, few, many or no size at all.

CDR3aa: CASSSRIRGGTEAFF; CDR3nt: TGTGCCAGCAGCTCCCGGATTCGAGGGGGCACTGAAGCTTTCTTT; abundance: .; v_gene: TRBV27; j_gene: TRBJ1-1; len: 15; d_gene: .
CDR3aa: CSVTQGSGSGNEQFF; CDR3nt: TGCAGCGTTACACAGGGTAGCGGGAGTGGCAATGAGCAGTTCTTC; abundance: .; v_gene: TRBV29-1; j_gene: TRBJ2-1; len: 15; d_gene: TRBD2
CDR3aa: CASSWGTGQGYGYTF; CDR3nt: TGCGCCAGCAGCTGGGGGACGGGACAGGGTTATGGCTACACCTTC; abundance: .; v_gene: TRBV5-1; j_gene: TRBJ1-2; len: 15; d_gene: TRBD1
CDR3aa: CASSLAAGAFNQPQHF; CDR3nt: TGTGCCAGCAGCTTGGCCGCTGGGGCCTTCAATCAGCCCCAGCATTTT; abundance: .; v_gene: TRBV5-6; j_gene: TRBJ1-5; len: 16; d_gene: .
CDR3aa: CASSPRRYDEQFF; CDR3nt: TGTGCCAGCAGCCCCCGCAGGTACGATGAGCAGTTCTTC; abundance: few; v_gene: TRBV4-2; j_gene: TRBJ2-1; len: 13; d_gene: .
CDR3aa: CASSRTGSRGGNTIYF; CDR3nt: TGCGCCAGCAGCCGGACAGGGTCGAGGGGTGGAAACACCATATATTTT; abundance: .; v_gene: TRBV5-1; j_gene: TRBJ1-3; len: 16; d_gene: TRBD1
CDR3aa: CASSPVLKAPPGEKLFF; CDR3nt: TGCGCCAGCAGCCCCGTACTCAAAGCGCCTCCGGGAGAAAAACTGTTTTTT; abundance: once; v_gene: TRBV4-1; j_gene: TRBJ1-4; len: 17; d_gene: .
CDR3aa: CASSQGAATRPYGYTF; CDR3nt: TGCGCCAGCAGCCAAGGAGCGGCAACCCGACCCTATGGCTACACCTTC; abundance: .; v_gene: TRBV4-1; j_gene: TRBJ1-2; len: 16; d_gene: .
CDR3aa: CASSPGHRVYNEQFF; CDR3nt: TGTGCCAGCAGCCCCGGGCACAGGGTCTACAATGAGCAGTTCTTC; abundance: .; v_gene: TRBV5-8; j_gene: TRBJ2-1; len: 15; d_gene: .
CDR3aa: CASSLRLREGDTQYF; CDR3nt: TGTGCCAGCAGTTTACGCCTGCGGGAGGGAGATACGCAGTATTTT; abundance: .; v_gene: TRBV28; j_gene: TRBJ2-3; len: 15; d_gene: TRBD2
CDR3aa: CASSLGRGGQETQYF; CDR3nt: TGTGCTAGCAGCCTCGGGAGGGGGGGACAAGAGACCCAGTACTTC; abundance: .; v_gene: TRBV7-7; j_gene: TRBJ2-5; len: 15; d_gene: TRBD2
CDR3aa: CASSPWTSGAPMYF; CDR3nt: TGTGCCAGCAGCCCCTGGACTAGCGGGGCGCCTATGTACTTC; abundance: once; v_gene: TRBV5-4; j_gene: TRBJ2-5; len: 14; d_gene: TRBD2
CDR3aa: CASSQDRGTGIYGYTF; CDR3nt: TGTGCCAGCAGCCAAGATCGTGGGACAGGGATCTATGGCTACACCTTC; abundance: .; v_gene: TRBV3-1/TRBV3-2; j_gene: TRBJ1-2; len: 16; d_gene: TRBD1
CDR3aa: CASKPGLAGHEQYF; CDR3nt: TGTGCCAGCAAACCGGGACTAGCGGGCCACGAGCAGTACTTC; abundance: .; v_gene: TRBV2; j_gene: TRBJ2-7; len: 14; d_gene: TRBD2
CDR3aa: CASSFSGRDYEQYF; CDR3nt: TGCGCCAGCAGCTTTAGCGGGAGGGACTACGAGCAGTACTTC; abundance: .; v_gene: TRBV5-1; j_gene: TRBJ2-7; len: 14; d_gene: TRBD2
CDR3aa: CASSYRQGPEQYF; CDR3nt: TGTGCCAGCAGTTACAGGCAGGGCCCCGAGCAGTACTTC; abundance: few; v_gene: TRBV6-5; j_gene: TRBJ2-7; len: 13; d_gene: .